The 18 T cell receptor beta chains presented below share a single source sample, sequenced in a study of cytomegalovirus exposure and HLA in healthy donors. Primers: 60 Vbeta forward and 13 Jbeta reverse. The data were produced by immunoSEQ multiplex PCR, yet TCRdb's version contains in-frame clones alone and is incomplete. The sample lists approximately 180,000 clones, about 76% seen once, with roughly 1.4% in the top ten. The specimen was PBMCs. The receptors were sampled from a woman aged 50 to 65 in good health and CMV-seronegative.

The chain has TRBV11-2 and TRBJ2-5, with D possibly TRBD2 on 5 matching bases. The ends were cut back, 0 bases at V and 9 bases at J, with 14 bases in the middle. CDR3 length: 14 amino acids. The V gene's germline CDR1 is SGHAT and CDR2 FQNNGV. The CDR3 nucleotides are TGTGCCAGCAGCTTAGAACCCAGTTCGGGGTCCCAGTACTTC. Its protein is CASSLEPSSGSQYF.

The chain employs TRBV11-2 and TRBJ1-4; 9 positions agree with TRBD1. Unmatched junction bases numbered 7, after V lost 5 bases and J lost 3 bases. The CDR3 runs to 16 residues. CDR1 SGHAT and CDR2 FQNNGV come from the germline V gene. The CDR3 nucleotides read TGTGCCAGCAGCACAACAGGGGGCCGGTCTAATGAAAAACTGTTTTTT. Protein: CASSTTGGRSNEKLFF.

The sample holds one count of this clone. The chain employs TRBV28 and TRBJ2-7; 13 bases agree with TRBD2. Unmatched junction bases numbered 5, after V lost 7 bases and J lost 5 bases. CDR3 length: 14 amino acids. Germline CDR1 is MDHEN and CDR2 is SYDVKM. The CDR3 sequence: CASTLGLAGDEQYF. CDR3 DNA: TGTGCCAGCACATTAGGACTAGCGGGAGACGAGCAGTACTTC.

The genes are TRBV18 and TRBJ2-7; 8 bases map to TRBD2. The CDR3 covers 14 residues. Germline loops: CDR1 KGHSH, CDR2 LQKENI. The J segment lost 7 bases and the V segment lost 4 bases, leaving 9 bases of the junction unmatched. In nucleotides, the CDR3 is TGTGCCAGCTCACAGAGCGGGGGCAGGGTTGAGCAGTACTTC. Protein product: CASSQSGGRVEQYF. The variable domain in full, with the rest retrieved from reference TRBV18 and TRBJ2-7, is NAGVMQNPRHLVRRRGQEARLRCSPMKGHSHVYWYRQLPEEGLKFMVYLQKENIIDESGMPKERFSAEFPKEGPSILRIQQVVRGDSAAYFCASSQSGGRVEQYFGPGTRLTVT.

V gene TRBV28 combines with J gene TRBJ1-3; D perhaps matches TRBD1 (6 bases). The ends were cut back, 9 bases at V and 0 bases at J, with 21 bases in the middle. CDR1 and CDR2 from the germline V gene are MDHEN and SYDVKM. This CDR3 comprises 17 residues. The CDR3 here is CASRFTLGASSGNTIYF. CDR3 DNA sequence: TGTGCCAGTCGATTTACCTTGGGGGCATCCTCTGGAAACACCATATATTTT. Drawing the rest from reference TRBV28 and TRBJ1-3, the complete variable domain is DVKVTQSSRYLVKRTGEKVFLECVQDMDHENMFWYRQDPGLGLRLIYFSYDVKMKEKGDIPEGYSVSREKKERFSLILESASTNQTSMYLCASRFTLGASSGNTIYFGEGSWLTVV.

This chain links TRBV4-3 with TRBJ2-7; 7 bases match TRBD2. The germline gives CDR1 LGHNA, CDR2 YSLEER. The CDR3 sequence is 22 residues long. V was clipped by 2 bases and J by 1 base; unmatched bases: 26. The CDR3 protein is CASSQKWGTSMVAGLTSYEQYF. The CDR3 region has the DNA TGCGCCAGCAGCCAAAAGTGGGGGACGAGCATGGTAGCGGGCCTCACTTCCTACGAGCAGTACTTC.

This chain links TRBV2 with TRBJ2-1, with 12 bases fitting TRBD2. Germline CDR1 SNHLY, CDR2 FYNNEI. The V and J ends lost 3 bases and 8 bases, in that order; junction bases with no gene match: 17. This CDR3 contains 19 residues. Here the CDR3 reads CASSDLRLAGGSGQDEQFF. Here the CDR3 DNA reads TGTGCCAGCAGTGATCTGCGTCTAGCGGGAGGGTCGGGTCAGGATGAGCAGTTCTTC.

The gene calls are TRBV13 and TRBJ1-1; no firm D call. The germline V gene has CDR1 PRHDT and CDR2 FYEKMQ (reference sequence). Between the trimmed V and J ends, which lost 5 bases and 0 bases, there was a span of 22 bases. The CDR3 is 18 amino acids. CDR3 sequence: CASSTRGPGVVMNTEAFF. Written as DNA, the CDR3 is TGTGCCAGCAGCACTCGAGGTCCCGGGGTGGTTATGAACACTGAAGCTTTCTTT.

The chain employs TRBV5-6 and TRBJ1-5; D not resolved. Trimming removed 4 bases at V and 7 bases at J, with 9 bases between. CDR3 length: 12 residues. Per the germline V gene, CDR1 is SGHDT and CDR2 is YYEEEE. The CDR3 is CASSRRLQPQHF. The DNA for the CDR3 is TGTGCCAGCAGCCGACGACTACAGCCCCAGCATTTT.

The CDR3 DNA reads as TGTGCCATCAAGACTGGGAGCTCCTACAATGAGCAGTTCTTC. Translating gives CAIKTGSSYNEQFF. This chain joins TRBV10-3 and TRBJ2-1, with D possibly TRBD2 on 5 matching bases. The CDR3 has 14 residues. The V end was cut by 7 bases, the J end by 0 bases, with 10 bases between. Germline loops: CDR1 ENHRY, CDR2 SYGVKD.

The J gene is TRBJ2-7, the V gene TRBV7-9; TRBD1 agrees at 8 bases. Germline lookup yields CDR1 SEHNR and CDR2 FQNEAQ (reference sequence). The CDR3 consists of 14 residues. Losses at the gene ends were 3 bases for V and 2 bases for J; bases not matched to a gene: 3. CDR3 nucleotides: TGTGCCAGCAGCTTGACAGGGGTAACCTACGAGCAGTACTTC. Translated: CASSLTGVTYEQYF.

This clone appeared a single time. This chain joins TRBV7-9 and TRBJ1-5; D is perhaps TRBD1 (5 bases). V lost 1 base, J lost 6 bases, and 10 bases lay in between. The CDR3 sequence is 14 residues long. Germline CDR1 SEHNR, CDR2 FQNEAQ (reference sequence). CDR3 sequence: CASSLEQVSQPQHF. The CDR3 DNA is TGTGCCAGCAGCTTAGAACAGGTAAGTCAGCCCCAGCATTTT.

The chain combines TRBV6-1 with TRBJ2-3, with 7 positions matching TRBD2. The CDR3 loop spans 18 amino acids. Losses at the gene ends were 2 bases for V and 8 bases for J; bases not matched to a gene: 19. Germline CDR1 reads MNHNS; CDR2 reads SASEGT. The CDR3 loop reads CASSETPTGEGRLGTQYF. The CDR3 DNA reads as TGTGCCAGCAGTGAAACCCCGACGGGGGAGGGACGGTTGGGTACGCAGTATTTT.

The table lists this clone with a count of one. CDR3 in amino acids: CASSQVSLAREQYF. The CDR3 nucleotides are TGCGCCAGCAGCCAAGTAAGCCTAGCCCGTGAGCAGTACTTC. V and J are TRBV4-1 and TRBJ2-7; D perhaps matches TRBD2 (5 bases). Trimming removed 1 base from V and 7 bases from J, with 14 bases in between. Germline V gene sequence: CDR1 MGHRA, CDR2 YSYEKL. The CDR3 is made up of 14 amino acids.

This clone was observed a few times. The CDR3: CASSYSGYTF. Here the CDR3 DNA reads TGTGCCAGCAGCTACAGCGGCTACACCTTC. The V and J genes are TRBV6-6 and TRBJ1-2; D ambiguous. Trimming cost V 6 bases and J 8 bases, with 7 bases left between them. The germline V gene encodes CDR1 MNHNY and CDR2 SVGAGI (reference sequence). This CDR3 region has 10 residues.

CDR3 nucleotide sequence: TGTGCCAGTACGAGGTACAATGAGCAGTTCTTC. This encodes CASTRYNEQFF. The gene calls are TRBV19 and TRBJ2-1, with no clear D. This CDR3 contains 11 residues. Looked up from germline, CDR1 is LNHDA and CDR2 is SQIVND (reference sequence). V was pared by 7 bases and J by 4 bases, with 5 bases between.

The DNA of the CDR3 is TGTGCCAGCAGTTACTCGGGACAGGGGCGAGATACGCAGTATTTT. It is translated as CASSYSGQGRDTQYF. This chain joins TRBV6-6 and TRBJ2-3, with 10 nucleotides matching TRBD1. CDR1 MNHNY and CDR2 SVGAGI come from the germline V gene (reference sequence). V was pared by 0 bases and J by 5 bases, with 2 bases of the junction left unmatched. This CDR3 has 15 amino acids.

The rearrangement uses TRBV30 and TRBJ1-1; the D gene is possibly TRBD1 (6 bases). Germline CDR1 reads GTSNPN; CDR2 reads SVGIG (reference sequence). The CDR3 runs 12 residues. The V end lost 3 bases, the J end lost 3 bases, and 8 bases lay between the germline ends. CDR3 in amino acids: CAWRDSYTEAFF. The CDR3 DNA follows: TGTGCCTGGAGGGACAGCTACACTGAAGCTTTCTTT. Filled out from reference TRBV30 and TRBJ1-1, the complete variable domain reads SQTIHQWPATLVQPVGSPLSLECTVEGTSNPNLYWYRQAAGRGLQLLFYSVGIGQISSEVPQNLSASRPQDRQFILSSKKLLLSDSGFYLCAWRDSYTEAFFGQGTRLTVV.